This section outlines one T cell receptor (beta chain) sequence together with its context. Its antigen is currently not known. This sample was taken from a study of cytomegalovirus exposure and HLA in healthy donors (dated by TCRdb to 2017 to 2019). As for the study more broadly: An earlier analysis of several hundred of the donors reported 250 to 300 Gb of sequence data and 117 million unique TCR beta sequences from some 180 million T cells. Of the 300 to 500 genotyped donors, less than 90% were placed in the genetic ancestry cluster associated with self-reported Caucasian donors. Genome-wide SNP genotypes for about 55% of the roughly 670 donors were used in a later genetic analysis, which treated that subset as a discovery cohort. In the later analysis, no new phenotypic data were used to find candidate immune exposures; instead, reliance was placed on TCR beta sequences and their occurrence across donors. Donor age, sex, ethnicity and CMV serostatus were collected together with the repertoire data. A separate validation cohort of 100 to 150 different subjects was used in addition to the roughly 670-subject first cohort. An early release covering roughly 640 HLA-typed donors comprised approximately 290 gigabases of sequencing data and tens of millions of unique TCR sequences. The aim of the study was to test whether cataloging public T cell receptors could identify signatures of past pathogen exposure. Among 300 to 450 genotyped donors of the cohort, an average of around 240,000 unique TCR beta nucleotide sequences were sequenced per donor, around a sixth of them non-productive. The study used immunosequencing to profile the T cell repertoires of several hundred subjects and linked those repertoires to cytomegalovirus serostatus. To predict cytomegalovirus infection status, the study combined high-throughput TCR immunosequencing, statistical association of individual TCRs with disease status, and machine learning. An earlier analysis of roughly 600 of the donors used high-throughput TCR beta sequencing to judge whether each TCR beta V gene segment behaved as functional or pseudogenic. Five DR-DQ haplotypes were handled as single units for association and clustering, since linkage in the cohort was strong. The number of donors typed differed by locus, with about 629-630 for A, B, C, DRB1 and DQB1, 522 for DQA1, about 610 for DPA1, and 450 to 480 for DPB1. HLA typing covered class I and class II loci at four-digit resolution. Every discovery cohort repertoire had been produced on one sequencing platform. A later analysis re-analyzed previously published TCR beta repertoires from roughly 690 donors and added high-resolution HLA genotyping to study TCR occurrence patterns.

The CDR3 goes from the cysteine to the phenylalanine over 16 residues. The kept DNA is CDR3 alone, 48 bases in frame from the first base. According to the germline V gene, CDR1 reads LGHNT and CDR2 reads FRNRAP. V is pared back by 0 bases and J by 7 bases, with 16 bases lying between the germline termini. General study outcomes and caveats: The authors suggested that the approach could potentially be generalized to other disease states and immunological phenotypes. Sequencing depth was assumed to be roughly uniform across donors in the presence/absence analyses, though that assumption may not hold. A total of 150 to 200 TCR beta chains were listed by the study as associated with cytomegalovirus. Compared with the roughly 700-donor mean, donors in an Asian-associated ancestry cluster had fewer N-insertions in productive TCRs, according to a later genetic analysis. HLA typing was unavailable for some donors at each locus, so association tests used only the typed subset. Only TCR beta chains were sequenced in this cohort, and the absence of alpha or paired-chain data limited detectable features. In a later analysis, TCR association rates were found to vary across HLA loci, with the most associated TCRs seen for DRB1 alleles and the fewest for HLA-C alleles. An association between a missense DCLRE1C variant and V-gene and J-gene trimming of TCR beta chains was found in a later genetic analysis and replicated in an independent cohort. CMV serostatus was the only immune exposure information available for the cohort. Three of the identified cytomegalovirus-associated TCR beta chains were confirmed in vitro to be specific for cytomegalovirus antigens. A later analysis associated 15,000 to 20,000 TCR beta sequences with specific HLA alleles at a false discovery rate of 0.05. Most CMV-associated TCR beta chains appeared to be HLA-restricted in a later analysis, and the HLA associations seemed to be driven largely by CMV exposure. Correlated functional status among segregating V segments might reflect linkage disequilibrium, but an unknown experimental factor could not be ruled out. In a later analysis, several top co-occurrence clusters were reported to appear linked to parvovirus B19, influenza, CMV and Epstein-Barr virus. Because the 87-base-pair reads could not distinguish some IMGT-functional V segments, including TRBV6-2 and TRBV6-3, those segments were excluded. When HLA alleles, especially DR and DQ, strongly co-occurred, attributing TCR associations to individual alleles was difficult. A group of highly shared sequence variants was considered likely to be a technical artifact of the sequencing pipeline. An earlier analysis of approximately 540 of the donors showed that most TCR beta V segments appeared in productive rearrangements either about 87% or about 30% of the time, which broadly matched IMGT annotations. In a later analysis, HLA-associated TCR beta chains were found to be more clonally expanded and to have lower generation probabilities than equally common non-associated chains. Cytomegalovirus status was reported to be diagnosed by the classifier with high specificity and sensitivity in both the original and validation cohorts. A further reported finding was that TCR beta sequences accurately predicted the HLA-A and HLA-B alleles for most subjects in the first cohort. Across donors, most TCR sequences were observed very rarely, whereas some public TCRs were present in many individuals. Because counts were too low, about 15 rarely observed V segments, including chromosome 9 orphons, were left out of the earlier analysis of 587 of the donors.

The cohort was made up of hundreds of healthy bone marrow donors. All cohort members were sampled while nominally healthy, although unrecorded immune exposures were likely present. Of the approximately 700 cohort members, 250 to 300 had positive CMV serostatus and approximately 360 had negative CMV serostatus, and CMV serostatus was not recorded for the donor. Every donor gave a peripheral blood sample, and the peripheral blood mononuclear cells from that sample were used for TCR beta sequencing. The Qiagen DNeasy Blood Extraction Kit was used to extract genomic DNA from the blood cell samples. Library preparation was by the immunoSEQ multiplex PCR assay. The multiplex PCR relied on a mix of 60 forward primers for TCR Vbeta segments and 13 reverse primers for TCR Jbeta segments. A multiplex PCR assay on genomic DNA amplified the CDR3 region of rearranged TCR beta genes. Amplified TCR beta libraries were sequenced as 87-base-pair reads on the Illumina HiSeq System. In the source study's methods: In a later analysis, 77 million or so unique TCR beta chains were counted across the roughly 610 repertoires, and roughly 11 million of these chains were shared by at least two donors. A nearest-neighbor algorithm error-corrected the raw reads and collapsed the reads into unique sequences, merging closely related sequences to remove PCR and sequencing errors. V, D and J gene segments were assigned by aligning CDR3 sequences to IMGT reference sequences. Each retained sequence needed at least a six-nucleotide match to both a V gene segment and a J gene segment. A rearrangement was called productive if the CDR3 had no stop codons and remained in frame with V and J, and every other rearrangement was called non-productive. Following IMGT convention, CDR3 was defined as the stretch from the second conserved V-encoded cysteine up to the conserved J-encoded phenylalanine. Sequences without an unambiguous match to a single V gene segment were excluded from the earlier analysis of about 600 of the donors. An earlier analysis of 587 of the donors classified V segments as functional when productive rearrangements were above 56.7% and as segregating when the standard deviation between donors was above 5%. A statistical classification framework was built to diagnose cytomegalovirus status from the catalog of TCR beta chain sequences. In a later analysis, V and J genes were assigned by comparing TCR nucleotide sequences against IMGT/GENE-DB human TR gene sequences. In a later analysis, CDR3 sequences and most-parsimonious VDJ recombination scenarios were assigned using the TCRdist pipeline. In a later analysis, each TCR beta chain was defined by its CDR3 amino acid sequence together with its V-gene family, and reads without a unique V-gene family were excluded. In a later analysis, 450 to 600 highly shared, low-generation-probability nucleotide sequences were removed to address suspected cross-contamination and a sequencing artifact. A later analysis calculated a clonal expansion index for each public chain from normalized within-repertoire ranks of inferred template counts. Generation probabilities in a later analysis came from a VDJ recombination model fitted to out-of-frame rearrangements, and those results were checked against IGoR. In a later analysis, hypergeometric tests were used to score TCR-TCR, TCR-HLA and TCR-CMV co-occurrence, with a repertoire-size bias correction applied to TCR pairs. To estimate false discovery rates, a later analysis permuted the HLA or CMV assignments 20 times. In a later analysis, co-occurring TCRs were grouped using DBSCAN, with TCRdist sequence similarity added in when clustering inside HLA-allele-positive subsets. Co-occurrence clustering excluded repertoires with fewer than 30,000 or more than 120,000 public chains, plus five with anomalous nucleotide sharing. This is the immuneACCESS table as TCRdb keeps it, with only in-frame sequences that have V and J called. A part of the clones is gone; compared with another copy, unresolved V genes explain less than half, and the rest is unexplained. V, J and clone size derive from that table, while D and trimming were established from the DNA sequence. This sample's listing comprises approximately 40,000 clones. About 6.2% of the sample is in the top ten clones.

The sequencing input was PBMCs. The rearrangement joined TRBV12-5 to TRBJ1-5, with TRBD1 as a weak D call on 5 bases. The source of this sequence is a human donor in good health. CDR3 loop: CASGLVGAGRQQPQHF. The sequenced DNA: TGTGCTAGTGGTTTGGTTGGGGCAGGGAGGCAACAGCCCCAGCATTTT. The full variable domain, completed from the reference TRBV12-5 and TRBJ1-5 proteins outside the CDR3, reads DARVTQTPRHKVTEMGQEVTMRCQPILGHNTVFWYRQTMMQGLELLAYFRNRAPLDDSGMPKDRFSAEMPDATLATLKIQPSEPRDSAVYFCASGLVGAGRQQPQHFGDGTRLSIL.